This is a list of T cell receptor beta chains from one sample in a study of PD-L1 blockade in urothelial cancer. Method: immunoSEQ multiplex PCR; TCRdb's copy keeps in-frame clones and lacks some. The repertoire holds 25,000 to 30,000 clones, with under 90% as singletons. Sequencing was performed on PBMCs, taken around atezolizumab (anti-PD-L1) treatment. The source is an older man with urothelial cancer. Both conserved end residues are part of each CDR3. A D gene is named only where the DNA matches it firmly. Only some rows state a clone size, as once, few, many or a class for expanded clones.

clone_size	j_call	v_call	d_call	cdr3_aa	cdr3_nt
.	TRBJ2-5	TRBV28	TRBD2	CASSSPLGGETQYF	TGTGCCAGCAGTTCGCCTCTGGGAGGGGAGACCCAGTACTTC
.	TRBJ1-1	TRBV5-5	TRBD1	CASSQQGAGTEAFF	TGTGCCAGCAGCCAACAGGGGGCTGGGACTGAAGCTTTCTTT
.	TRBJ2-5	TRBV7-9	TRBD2	CASSLVGGGPETQYF	TGTGCCAGCAGCTTAGTTGGGGGAGGGCCAGAGACCCAGTACTTC
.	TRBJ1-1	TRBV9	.	CASSVEQGGTEAFF	TGTGCCAGCAGCGTAGAGCAGGGAGGTACTGAAGCTTTCTTT
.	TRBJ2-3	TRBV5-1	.	CASSSLGGSTDTQYF	TGCGCCAGCAGCTCTTTGGGGGGAAGCACAGATACGCAGTATTTT
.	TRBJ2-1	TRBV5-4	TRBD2	CASSAELASGVDEQFF	TGTGCCAGCAGCGCGGAGTTGGCTAGCGGAGTGGATGAGCAGTTCTTC
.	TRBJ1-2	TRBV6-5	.	CATREKGRDGYTF	TGTGCCACCCGCGAGAAGGGGAGGGATGGCTACACCTTC
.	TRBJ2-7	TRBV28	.	CASRLFTGPYEQYF	TGTGCCAGCAGATTATTCACAGGGCCCTACGAGCAGTACTTC
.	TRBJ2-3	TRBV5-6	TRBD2	CASSPKLAAYTDTQYF	TGTGCCAGCAGCCCGAAACTAGCGGCTTACACAGATACGCAGTATTTT
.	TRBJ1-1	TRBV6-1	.	CASRTGPEAFF	TGTGCCAGCAGGACAGGCCCTGAAGCTTTCTTT
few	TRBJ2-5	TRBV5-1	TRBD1	CASSRSPQGEQETQYF	TGCGCCAGCAGCCGAAGCCCCCAGGGGGAACAAGAGACCCAGTACTTC